This T cell receptor (beta chain) was documented in a study of T cells after posttransplantation cyclophosphamide. General study findings and limits: Later post-transplant blood repertoires were often dominated by donor CD8+ memory clones.

Peripheral blood was collected from the related graft donor on the marrow donation day. V lost 6 bases, J lost 1 base, and 19 bases lay in between. CDR3 length equals 16 residues. Germline CDR1 is SGHNT and CDR2 is YYREEE (reference sequence). Profiling relied on immunoSEQ multiplex PCR, and the TCRdb table lists in-frame clones only, not all of them. Listed here are about 40,000 clones without any singletons, the top ten holding 4% to 5.5%. This clone was seen many times. Its antigen is as yet unknown. Sequenced: PBMCs. This clonotype was obtained from a woman aged 45-59 years in good health and a related stem cell transplant donor. The chain combines TRBV5-4 with TRBJ1-2, with D unresolved. CDR3 in amino acids: CASISSRHNLNYGYTF. In DNA, the CDR3 is TGTGCCAGCATCTCGAGTCGACACAATCTTAACTATGGCTACACCTTC.